This T cell receptor (beta chain) originates from a study of T cells after yellow fever vaccination. This CDR3 has 15 residues. J gave up 4 bases and V 4 bases, and 9 bases lay outside the gene matches. Germline CDR1 SGHRS, CDR2 YFSETQ. Universal primer sites and UMIs were introduced during 5'RACE template-switching synthesis of TCR cDNA. Using its own MiXCR run on the 5' RACE reads, TCRdb lists one record per CDR3 protein. The data show roughly 340,000 distinct CDR3 sequences, approximately 3.9% seen once. The chain carries TRBV5-1 and TRBJ2-3; 7 bases align to TRBD2. The receptor's source is a man aged 18 to 30 who received the YFV17D yellow fever vaccine. This specimen was PBMCs, taken 5 days after the yellow fever booster vaccination. CDR3: CASSKRKRGPDTQYF. CDR3 coding DNA: TGCGCCAGCAGCAAACGCAAGCGGGGCCCAGATACGCAGTATTTT.